A single sample gave rise to the 17 T cell receptor beta chains below, sequenced in a study of neoadjuvant anti-PD-1 for oral cavity cancer. Only in-frame clones appear in the TCRdb table, and some are missing; sequencing was by immunoSEQ multiplex PCR. The sample has 10,000 to 15,000 clones; about 60% are singletons. Sample: tumor tissue, taken before nivolumab (anti-PD-1) treatment. The receptors here all came from a person aged 35 to 85 with oral cavity squamous cell carcinoma.

The V gene is TRBV7-9, the J gene TRBJ2-2, with 7 positions matching TRBD2. Germline loops: CDR1 SEHNR, CDR2 FQNEAQ (reference sequence). CDR3 length equals 17 residues. Trimming took 1 base from V and 2 from J; bases not matched to a gene: 7. The CDR3: CASSLGSTSANTGELFF. For the CDR3, the DNA is TGTGCCAGCAGCTTAGGGAGTACTAGCGCAAACACCGGGGAGCTGTTTTTT.

V is TRBV7-9 and J is TRBJ2-6, with 8 nucleotides matching TRBD1. Germline V gene data show CDR1 as SEHNR and CDR2 as FQNEAQ (reference sequence). CDR3 length equals 19 residues. V was pared by 6 bases and J by 0 bases, with 13 bases of the junction left unmatched. The CDR3 DNA sequence: TGTGCCAGCAGGGGAGAGCCGGGACAGGTTAACTCTGGGGCCAACGTCCTGACTTTC. This encodes CASRGEPGQVNSGANVLTF.

This clone was observed once. The chain has TRBV30 and TRBJ2-4; D is ambiguous. CDR3 length equals 15 residues. The germline V and J ends were trimmed by 1 base and 0 bases, with 10 bases remaining between them. From germline, CDR1 is GTSNPN and CDR2 SVGIG (reference sequence). CDR3 DNA sequence: TGTGCCTGGAGTGAAGCAGGCCTAGCCAAAAACATTCAGTACTTC. It is translated as CAWSEAGLAKNIQYF.

Worth noting for this clone: At one end, the junction sequence differs from germline, possibly due to a read error. The V gene is TRBV5-6, the J gene TRBJ2-1; D is unclear. Germline V gives CDR1 SGHDT, CDR2 YYEEEE. CDR3 length equals 15 residues. DNA of the CDR3: TGCGCCAGCAGCCTCTCTTCGGGTTCCTACAATGAGCAGTTCTTC. Translating gives CASSLSSGSYNEQFF.

The chain employs TRBV9 and TRBJ2-1; 13 bases fit TRBD2. The germline CDR1 and CDR2 sequences are SGDLS and YYNGEE. J gave up 8 bases and V 2 bases, and 7 bases lay outside the gene matches. The CDR3 runs 16 residues. The CDR3 sequence: CASSVTGLAGSDEQFF. The CDR3 nucleotides read TGTGCCAGCAGCGTGACGGGACTAGCGGGAAGCGATGAGCAGTTCTTC. Complete variable domain (other parts from reference TRBV9 and TRBJ2-1): DSGVTQTPKHLITATGQRVTLRCSPRSGDLSVYWYQQSLDQGLQFLIQYYNGEERAKGNILERFSAQQFPDLHSELNLSSLELGDSALYFCASSVTGLAGSDEQFFGPGTRLTVL.

The CDR3: CASSSLVKGAAGYTF. DNA for the CDR3: TGTGCCAGCAGTTCCTTGGTGAAGGGGGCAGCTGGCTACACCTTC. The chain is built from TRBV6-5 and TRBJ1-2; 7 nucleotides agree with TRBD1. The CDR3 length is 15 residues. Germline V gives CDR1 MNHEY, CDR2 SVGAGI. V lost 4 bases, J lost 7 bases, and 12 bases stayed unmatched.

The chain links TRBV6-6 to TRBJ2-7; D unresolved. Germline-derived CDR1 and CDR2 are MNHNY and SVGAGI (reference sequence). CDR3 length: 15 amino acids. V was trimmed by 6 bases and J by 4 bases, leaving 19 bases between them. The CDR3 DNA follows: TGTGCCAGCAGATCTTACGGTGGCACCACTTACGAGCAGTACTTC. Encoded protein: CASRSYGGTTYEQYF.

The CDR3 coding sequence is TGCAGCGTTGAAGGGTTCGCTGAAGCTTTCTTT. Translating gives CSVEGFAEAFF. The chain combines TRBV29-1 with TRBJ1-1; D gene ambiguous. The germline CDR1 and CDR2 sequences are SQVTM and ANQGSEA. The CDR3 consists of 11 residues. Deletions cut 1 base from V and 6 bases from J, with 6 bases between.

The chain has TRBV19 and TRBJ2-1, with 13 bases identical to TRBD2. Trimming removed 4 bases from V and 8 bases from J; junction bases left unmatched: 8. Germline assignment: CDR1 LNHDA and CDR2 SQIVND (reference sequence). The CDR3 spans 16 residues. The CDR3 spells CASSKTLAGGGHEQFF. Written as DNA, the CDR3 is TGTGCCAGTAGTAAAACACTAGCGGGAGGGGGCCATGAGCAGTTCTTC.

The chain links TRBV19 to TRBJ2-2; D might be TRBD2 (7 bases). The CDR3 loop spans 15 amino acids. Germline V gene data show CDR1 as LNHDA and CDR2 as SQIVND (reference sequence). Trimming took off 1 base at V and 4 bases at J, with 10 bases between the two ends. The CDR3 loop reads CASSIGAGATGELFF. The CDR3 nucleotides read TGTGCCAGTAGTATAGGGGCGGGGGCCACCGGGGAGCTGTTTTTT. Looking up the rest from reference TRBV19 and TRBJ2-2 gives the full variable domain: DGGITQSPKYLFRKEGQNVTLSCEQNLNHDAMYWYRQDPGQGLRLIYYSQIVNDFQKGDIAEGYSVSREKKESFPLTVTSAQKNPTAFYLCASSIGAGATGELFFGEGSRLTVL.

This chain links TRBV5-1 with TRBJ2-2; the match to TRBD1 covers 8 bases. The CDR3 has 16 amino acids. V gave up 5 bases and J gave up 4 bases; unmatched junction bases: 10. Per germline, CDR1 SGHRS and CDR2 YFSETQ. As DNA, the CDR3 is TGCGCCAGCAGTTCCCGGACAGGGACGGGCACCGGGGAGCTGTTTTTT. Translation gives CASSSRTGTGTGELFF.

The rearrangement uses TRBV9 and TRBJ1-1; D not certain. The V and J ends lost 2 bases and 0 bases respectively, with 5 bases between them. The CDR3 runs to 13 residues. Germline CDR1 SGDLS, CDR2 YYNGEE. The chain's CDR3 is CASSVDLNTEAFF. CDR3 DNA sequence: TGTGCCAGCAGCGTGGACTTGAACACTGAAGCTTTCTTT.

This clone was seen more than once but under ten times. The chain joins TRBV28 to TRBJ1-2; D unclear. Between the trimmed V and J ends, which lost 7 bases and 7 bases, there was a span of 22 bases. The CDR3 is 15 amino acids. Germline loops: CDR1 MDHEN, CDR2 SYDVKM. This chain's CDR3 is CASTAGPGNLGGYTF. The CDR3 nucleotides are TGTGCCAGCACCGCTGGGCCGGGGAATCTTGGTGGCTACACCTTC.

This clone was detected only a few times. V gene TRBV7-9 combines with J gene TRBJ2-3; no clear D. The germline gives CDR1 SEHNR, CDR2 FQNEAQ (reference sequence). The CDR3 spans 15 residues. V was trimmed by 6 bases and J by 1 base, leaving 14 bases between them. CDR3 nucleotides: TGTGCCAGCAGGCTCGGGCCTTGGGGCACAGATACGCAGTATTTT. This encodes CASRLGPWGTDTQYF.

V is TRBV11-2 and J is TRBJ1-1; 7 bases match TRBD1. Losses at the gene ends were 5 bases for V and 2 bases for J; bases not matched to a gene: 5. CDR1 is SGHAT, CDR2 FQNNGV, per germline. CDR3 length equals 14 residues. CDR3 protein: CASSEGTANTEAFF. The CDR3 nucleotides are TGTGCCAGCAGCGAAGGGACAGCCAACACTGAAGCTTTCTTT.

V usage is TRBV18 and J usage is TRBJ2-5; D gene uncertain. V was shortened by 0 bases and J by 2 bases, with 10 bases between the two germline ends. The germline CDR1 and CDR2 sequences are KGHSH and LQKENI. The CDR3 covers 15 residues. CDR3 region: CASSPPSGQQETQYF. The CDR3 DNA follows: TGTGCCAGCTCACCACCGAGTGGGCAGCAAGAGACCCAGTACTTC.

V and J are TRBV6-6 and TRBJ2-7; perhaps TRBD1 as D (5 bases). The germline V gene has CDR1 MNHNY and CDR2 SVGAGI (reference sequence). This CDR3 region has 15 residues. With 0 bases removed from V and 5 bases from J, the gap between germline ends came to 14 bases. CDR3 protein: CASSYSDGAGNEQYF. As DNA, the CDR3 is TGTGCCAGCAGTTACTCGGATGGGGCAGGGAACGAGCAGTACTTC.